The clone carrying this T cell receptor (beta chain) has a handful of counts. This entry belongs to a study of blood T cell repertoires in COVID-19. Study at large: The samples span acute and convalescent COVID-19 from the United States, Italy and Spain.

Profiled with immunoSEQ multiplex PCR; TCRdb holds only in-frame clones, not every one. This sample has about 340,000 clones, with roughly 90% found just once. The CDR3 runs to 14 residues. Germline CDR1 is LGHDT and CDR2 is YNNKEL (reference sequence). The V end was cut by 0 bases, the J end by 7 bases, with 10 bases between. This receptor was identified in a woman in her twenties or thirties who had recovered from COVID-19. V gene TRBV3-1 (or the pseudogene TRBV3-2) combines with J gene TRBJ2-1; D remains ambiguous. Sequencing input: PBMCs or T cells enriched from blood (not recorded which). This CDR3 reads CASSQEASRNEQFF. The CDR3 DNA is TGTGCCAGCAGCCAAGAGGCTAGTCGTAATGAGCAGTTCTTC.